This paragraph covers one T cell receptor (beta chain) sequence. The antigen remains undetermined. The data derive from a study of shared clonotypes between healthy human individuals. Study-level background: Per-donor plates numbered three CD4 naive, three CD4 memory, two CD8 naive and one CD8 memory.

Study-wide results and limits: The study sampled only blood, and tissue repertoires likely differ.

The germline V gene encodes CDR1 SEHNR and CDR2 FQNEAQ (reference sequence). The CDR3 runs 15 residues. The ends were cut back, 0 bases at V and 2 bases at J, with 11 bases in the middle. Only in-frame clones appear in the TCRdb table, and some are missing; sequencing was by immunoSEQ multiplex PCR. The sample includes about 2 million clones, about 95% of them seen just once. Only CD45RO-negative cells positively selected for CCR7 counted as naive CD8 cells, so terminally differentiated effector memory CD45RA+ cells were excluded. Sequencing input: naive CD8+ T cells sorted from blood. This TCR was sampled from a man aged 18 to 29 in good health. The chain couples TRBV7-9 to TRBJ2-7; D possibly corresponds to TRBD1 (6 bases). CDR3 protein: CASSLAQQGTYEQYF. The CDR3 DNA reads TGTGCCAGCAGCTTAGCGCAACAGGGAACCTACGAGCAGTACTTC.